This T cell receptor (beta chain) was sequenced in a study of blood T cell repertoires in COVID-19. The CDR3 is made up of 16 amino acids. Germline V gene sequence: CDR1 LGHNA, CDR2 YSLEER. J lost 3 bases, V lost 0 bases, and 6 bases had no gene match. The data were produced by immunoSEQ multiplex PCR, yet TCRdb's version contains in-frame clones alone and is incomplete. Of about 67,000 clones listed, around 85% are singletons. This clone has a handful of counts. Source material: peripheral blood. The TCR was taken from a man aged 50 to 60 with active COVID-19. V is TRBV4-3 and J is TRBJ2-7, with TRBD1 identical over 9 bases. In nucleotides, the CDR3 is TGCGCCAGCAGCCAAGAACTCGGACAGGGGTACTACGAGCAGTACTTC. It translates to CASSQELGQGYYEQYF.